This TCR beta chain appears in the sequencing data of a study of blood T cell repertoires in COVID-19. The overall study: The samples span acute and convalescent COVID-19 from the United States, Italy and Spain. Sample material is recorded as cDNA or gDNA derived from T cells, B-cell-depleted T cells, or PBMCs.

This clone was detected only once. In the source study's methods: Quantification of nucleated cells was approximated via reference gene primer amplification. Sequencing used immunoSEQ multiplex PCR; TCRdb keeps in-frame clones, though not all of them. That table furnishes V, J and clone size, whereas the DNA furnished D and trimming. The profile covers over 200,000 clones, with roughly 84% appearing a single time and 18% taken by the ten largest. CDR1 and CDR2 (germline): SGHDT, YYEEEE. The CDR3 loop spans 16 amino acids. V lost 4 bases to trimming and J lost 1 base; unmatched junction nucleotides: 10.

The gene calls are TRBV5-6 and TRBJ2-5, with 7 bases that match TRBD1. This receptor was obtained from a woman older than 75 with active or convalescent COVID-19. The sequencing input was peripheral blood. CDR3 sequence: CASSTRQGKGQETQYF. CDR3 coding DNA: TGTGCCAGCAGCACCCGACAGGGAAAGGGCCAAGAGACCCAGTACTTC.